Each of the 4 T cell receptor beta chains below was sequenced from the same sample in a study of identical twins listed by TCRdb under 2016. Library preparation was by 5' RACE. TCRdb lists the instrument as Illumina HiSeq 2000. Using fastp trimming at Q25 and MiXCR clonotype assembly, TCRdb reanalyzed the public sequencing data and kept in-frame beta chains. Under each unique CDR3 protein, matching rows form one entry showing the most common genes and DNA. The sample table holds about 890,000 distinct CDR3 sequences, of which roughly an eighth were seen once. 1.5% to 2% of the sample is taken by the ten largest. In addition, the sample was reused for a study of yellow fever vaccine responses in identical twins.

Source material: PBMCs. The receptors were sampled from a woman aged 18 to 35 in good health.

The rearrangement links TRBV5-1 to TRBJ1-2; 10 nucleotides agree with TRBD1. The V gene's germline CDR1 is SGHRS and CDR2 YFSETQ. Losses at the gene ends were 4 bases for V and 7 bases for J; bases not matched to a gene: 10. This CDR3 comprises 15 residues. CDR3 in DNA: TGCGCCAGCAGCGACCGGGACAGGGGACCGTCTGGCTACACCTTC. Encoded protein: CASSDRDRGPSGYTF.

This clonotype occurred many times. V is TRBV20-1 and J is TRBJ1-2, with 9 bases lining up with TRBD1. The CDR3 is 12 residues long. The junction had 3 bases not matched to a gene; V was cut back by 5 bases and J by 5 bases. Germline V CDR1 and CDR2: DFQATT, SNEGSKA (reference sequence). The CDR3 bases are TGCAGTGCTCCTGACAGGGGGTATGGCTACACCTTC. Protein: CSAPDRGYGYTF.

The CDR3 nucleotides read TGTGCCAGCAGGATTCAAGGGGGCGAGCAGTACGTC. It codes for CASRIQGGEQYV. The V and J genes are TRBV6-4 and TRBJ2-7; D is possibly TRBD1 (6 bases). Per germline, CDR1 MRHNA and CDR2 SNTAGT. V shed 6 bases and J shed 6 bases, with 12 bases lying between them. CDR3 length: 12 residues.

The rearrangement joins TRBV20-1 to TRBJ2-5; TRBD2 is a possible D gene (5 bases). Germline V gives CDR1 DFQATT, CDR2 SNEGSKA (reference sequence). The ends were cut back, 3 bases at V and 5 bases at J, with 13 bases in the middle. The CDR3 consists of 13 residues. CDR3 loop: CSARVEVSETQYF. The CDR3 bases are TGCAGTGCTAGGGTGGAGGTCAGTGAGACCCAGTACTTC.